The present TCR beta chain was sequenced within a study of blood T cell repertoires in COVID-19. The wider study: Material from acute and convalescent COVID-19 was sourced from the United States, Italy and Spain. PBMCs, B-cell-depleted T cells, or T cells provided the cDNA or gDNA that made up the material.

There are 13 residues in the CDR3. J gave up 1 base and V 4 bases, and 2 bases lay outside the gene matches. Per the germline V gene, CDR1 is SGHKS and CDR2 is YYEKEE (reference sequence). Per the original data handling: Using reference gene primer amplification, nucleated cell counts were estimated. The table came from immunoSEQ multiplex PCR; TCRdb's copy has only in-frame clones and leaves some out. Clone size and the V and J calls come from that table; the DNA yielded D and trimming. The table lists about 220,000 clones, roughly nine tenths of them singletons. The source is a man in his forties with acute or convalescent COVID-19. Input material: peripheral blood. The chain links TRBV5-5 to TRBJ2-7, with TRBD1 matching 7 bases. For the CDR3, the DNA is TGTGCCAGCAGCACGGACAGGTCCTACGAGCAGTACTTC. Protein: CASSTDRSYEQYF.